This TCR beta chain originates from a study of T-cell reconstitution after alpha-beta-depleted transplantation in children. CDR1 is SEHNR, CDR2 FQNEAQ, per germline (reference sequence). Losses at the gene ends were 2 bases for V and 3 bases for J; bases not matched to a gene: 10. The CDR3 has 16 residues. Unique molecular identifiers were built into the TCRbeta library. One entry per CDR3 protein results from TCRdb running MiXCR on the PCR reads. The sample records some 400,000 distinct CDR3 sequences, about a fifth being singletons. Specimen: PBMCs from the stem cell graft donor, collected from the stem cell graft. The chain uses TRBV7-9 and TRBJ2-7; 7 nucleotides match TRBD1. The TCR sequence derives from a human donor who donated a stem cell graft to a child with acute myeloid leukemia. CDR3: CASSLYIGDRDYEQYF. For the CDR3, the DNA is TGTGCCAGCAGCTTATATATTGGGGACAGAGACTACGAGCAGTACTTC.